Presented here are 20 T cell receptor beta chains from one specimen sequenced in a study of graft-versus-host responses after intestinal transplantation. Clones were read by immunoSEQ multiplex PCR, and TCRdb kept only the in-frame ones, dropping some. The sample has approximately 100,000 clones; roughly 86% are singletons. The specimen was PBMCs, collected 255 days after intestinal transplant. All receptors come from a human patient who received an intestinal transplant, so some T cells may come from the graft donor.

The DNA of the CDR3 is TGCGCCAGCAGCTTGGCAGGGGGTGAACGGGAGCTGTTTTTT. Translating it yields CASSLAGGERELFF. The genes are TRBV5-1 and TRBJ2-2, with 7 bases lining up with TRBD1. The germline V gene has CDR1 SGHRS and CDR2 YFSETQ. The CDR3 length is 14 residues. J gave up 9 bases and V 0 bases, and 5 bases lay outside the gene matches.

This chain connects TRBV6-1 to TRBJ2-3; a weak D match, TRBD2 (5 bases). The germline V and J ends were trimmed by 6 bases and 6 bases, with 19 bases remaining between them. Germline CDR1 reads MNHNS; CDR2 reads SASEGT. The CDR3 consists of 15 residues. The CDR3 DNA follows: TGTGCCAGCAGCCGACCAAAGGGAGATCAGGATACGCAGTATTTT. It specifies CASSRPKGDQDTQYF.

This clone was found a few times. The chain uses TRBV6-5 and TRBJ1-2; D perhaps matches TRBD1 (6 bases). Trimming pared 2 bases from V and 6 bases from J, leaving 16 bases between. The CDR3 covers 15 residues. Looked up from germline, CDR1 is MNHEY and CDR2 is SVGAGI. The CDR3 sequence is CASSYRTGISNGYTF. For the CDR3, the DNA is TGTGCCAGCAGTTACCGCACAGGGATTTCGAATGGCTACACCTTC.

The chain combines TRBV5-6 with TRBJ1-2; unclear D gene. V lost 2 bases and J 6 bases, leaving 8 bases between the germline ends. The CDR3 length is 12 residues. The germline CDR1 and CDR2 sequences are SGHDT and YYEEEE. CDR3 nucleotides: TGTGCCAGCAGCTTTGGGGTGGATGGCTACACCTTC. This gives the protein CASSFGVDGYTF.

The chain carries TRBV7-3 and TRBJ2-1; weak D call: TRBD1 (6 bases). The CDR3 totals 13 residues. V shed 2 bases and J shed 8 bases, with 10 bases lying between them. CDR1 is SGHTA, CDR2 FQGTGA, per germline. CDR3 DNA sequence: TGTGCCAGCAGCTTAGGGGGCTGGGATGAGCAGTTCTTC. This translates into CASSLGGWDEQFF.

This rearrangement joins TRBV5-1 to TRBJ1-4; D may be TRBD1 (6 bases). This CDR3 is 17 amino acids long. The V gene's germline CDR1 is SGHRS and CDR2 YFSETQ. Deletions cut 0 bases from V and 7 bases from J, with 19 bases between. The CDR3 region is CASSLVGVTGIGEKLFF. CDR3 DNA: TGCGCCAGCAGCTTGGTAGGCGTTACAGGGATCGGTGAAAAACTGTTTTTT. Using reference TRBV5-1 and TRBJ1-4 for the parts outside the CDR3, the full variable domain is KAGVTQTPRYLIKTRGQQVTLSCSPISGHRSVSWYQQTPGQGLQFLFEYFSETQRNKGNFPGRFSGRQFSNSRSEMNVSTLELGDSALYLCASSLVGVTGIGEKLFFGSGTQLSVL.

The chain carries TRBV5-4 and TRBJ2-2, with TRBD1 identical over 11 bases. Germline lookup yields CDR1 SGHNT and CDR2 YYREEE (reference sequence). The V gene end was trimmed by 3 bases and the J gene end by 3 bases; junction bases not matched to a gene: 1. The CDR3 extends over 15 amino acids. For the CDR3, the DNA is TGTGCCAGCAGCTGGGGACAGGGGGACACCGGGGAGCTGTTTTTT. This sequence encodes CASSWGQGDTGELFF.

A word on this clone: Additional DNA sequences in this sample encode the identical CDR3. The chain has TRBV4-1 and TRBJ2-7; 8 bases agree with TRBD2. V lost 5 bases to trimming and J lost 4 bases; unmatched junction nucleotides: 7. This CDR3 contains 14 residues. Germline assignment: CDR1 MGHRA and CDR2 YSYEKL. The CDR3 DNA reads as TGCGCCAGCAGCGAACGGGGGGGCTATTACGAGCAGTACTTC. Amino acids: CASSERGGYYEQYF.

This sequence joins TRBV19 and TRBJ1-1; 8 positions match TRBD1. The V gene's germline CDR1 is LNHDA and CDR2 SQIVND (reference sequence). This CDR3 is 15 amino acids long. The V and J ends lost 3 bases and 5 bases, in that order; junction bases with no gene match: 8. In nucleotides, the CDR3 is TGTGCCAGTAGTATCCTCAGGGGGCGGGGGACTGAAGCTTTCTTT. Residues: CASSILRGRGTEAFF.

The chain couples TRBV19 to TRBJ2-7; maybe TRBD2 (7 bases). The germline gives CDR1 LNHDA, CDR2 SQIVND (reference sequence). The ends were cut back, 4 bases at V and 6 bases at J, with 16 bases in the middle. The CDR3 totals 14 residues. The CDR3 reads CASSRSGGLPEQYF. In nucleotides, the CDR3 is TGTGCCAGTAGTAGGTCGGGGGGCCTCCCCGAGCAGTACTTC.

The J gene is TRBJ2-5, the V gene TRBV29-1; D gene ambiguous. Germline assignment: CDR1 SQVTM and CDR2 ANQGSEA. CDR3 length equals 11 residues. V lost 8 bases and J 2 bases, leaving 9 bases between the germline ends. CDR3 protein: CSHQDQETQYF. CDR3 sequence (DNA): TGCAGCCATCAGGATCAAGAGACCCAGTACTTC.

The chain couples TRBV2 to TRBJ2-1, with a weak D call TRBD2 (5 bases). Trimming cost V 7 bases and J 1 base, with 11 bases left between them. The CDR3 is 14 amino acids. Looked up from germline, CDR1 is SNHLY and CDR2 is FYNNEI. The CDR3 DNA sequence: TGTGCCAGCACCCCGGACTTATCCTACAATGAGCAGTTCTTC. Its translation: CASTPDLSYNEQFF.

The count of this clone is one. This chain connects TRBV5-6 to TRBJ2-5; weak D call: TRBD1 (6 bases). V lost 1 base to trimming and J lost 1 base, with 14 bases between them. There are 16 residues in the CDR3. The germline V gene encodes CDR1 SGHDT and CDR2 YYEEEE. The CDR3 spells CASSLLGRGGQETQYF. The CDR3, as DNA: TGTGCCAGCAGCTTGCTAGGGAGAGGGGGCCAAGAGACCCAGTACTTC.

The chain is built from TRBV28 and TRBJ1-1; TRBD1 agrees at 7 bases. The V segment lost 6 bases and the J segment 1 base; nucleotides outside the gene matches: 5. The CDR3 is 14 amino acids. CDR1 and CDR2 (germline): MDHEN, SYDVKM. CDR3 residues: CASSPGDRNTEAFF. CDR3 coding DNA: TGTGCCAGCAGCCCGGGGGACAGGAACACTGAAGCTTTCTTT.

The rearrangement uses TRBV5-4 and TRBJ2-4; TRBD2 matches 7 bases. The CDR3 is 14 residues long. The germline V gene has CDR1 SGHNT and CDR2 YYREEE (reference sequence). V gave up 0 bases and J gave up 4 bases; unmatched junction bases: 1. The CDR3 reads CASSLAGGKNIQYF. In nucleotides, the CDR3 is TGTGCCAGCAGCTTGGCCGGGGGGAAAAACATTCAGTACTTC.

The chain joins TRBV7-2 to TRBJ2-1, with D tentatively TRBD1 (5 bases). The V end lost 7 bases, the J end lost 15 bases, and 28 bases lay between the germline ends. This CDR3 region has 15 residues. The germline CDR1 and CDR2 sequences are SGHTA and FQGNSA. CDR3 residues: CASTLRRGSTSGLFF. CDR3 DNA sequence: TGTGCCAGCACCCTACGTCGCGGCTCCACGTCAGGGCTGTTCTTC.

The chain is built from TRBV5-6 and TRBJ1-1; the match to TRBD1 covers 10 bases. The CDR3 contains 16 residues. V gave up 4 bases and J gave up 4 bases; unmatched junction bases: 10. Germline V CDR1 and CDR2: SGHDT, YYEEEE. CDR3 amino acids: CASSPGVGQGSTEAFF. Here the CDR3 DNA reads TGTGCCAGCAGCCCGGGCGTGGGACAGGGGTCCACTGAAGCTTTCTTT.

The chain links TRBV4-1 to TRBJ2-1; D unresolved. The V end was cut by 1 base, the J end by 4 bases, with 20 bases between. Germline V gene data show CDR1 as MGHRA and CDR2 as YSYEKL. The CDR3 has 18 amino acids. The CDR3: CASSQGPYNPGSYNEQFF. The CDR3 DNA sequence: TGCGCCAGCAGCCAAGGCCCTTACAACCCCGGATCATACAATGAGCAGTTCTTC.

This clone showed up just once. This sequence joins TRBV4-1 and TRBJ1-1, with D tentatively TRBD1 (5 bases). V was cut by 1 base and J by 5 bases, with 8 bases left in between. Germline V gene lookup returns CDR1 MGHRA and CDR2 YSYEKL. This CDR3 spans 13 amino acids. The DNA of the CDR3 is TGCGCCAGCAGCCAAGGCGAGGGGACTGAAGCTTTCTTT. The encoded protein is CASSQGEGTEAFF.

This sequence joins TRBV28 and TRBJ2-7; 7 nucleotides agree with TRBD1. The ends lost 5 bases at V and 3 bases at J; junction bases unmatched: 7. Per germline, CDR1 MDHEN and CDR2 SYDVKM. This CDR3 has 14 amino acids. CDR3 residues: CASSKTGSHYEQYF. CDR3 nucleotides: TGTGCCAGCAGTAAGACAGGGTCCCACTACGAGCAGTACTTC.